The present T cell receptor (beta chain) was sequenced within a study of blood T cells in healthy people across ages. Broader study findings: Greater diversity and more naive CD4+ cells were seen in long-lived donors than in aged donors. Age brought a roughly linear fall in TCR beta diversity measured per million T cells.

A second PCR of roughly 6 to 12 cycles used a sample-barcoded 5' primer and a J-beta primer mix. All cDNA molecules were each tagged by a template-switch adaptor with 12 random nucleotides. Via MiXCR, TCRdb re-called the 5' RACE reads, giving one row per CDR3 protein. The profile shows hundreds of thousands of distinct CDR3 sequences, under 70% of them singletons. Healthy Russian Caucasian donors spanned ages roughly 6 to 100 years. Concerning this clonotype: Its antigen is not known.

Sequenced: blood. The sequence came from a man in his sixties in good health.

CDR3: CASSSGSGVRRQYF. In nucleotides, the CDR3 is TGTGCCAGCAGTTCGGGGAGCGGGGTGCGTCGGCAGTATTTT. The V and J genes are TRBV27 and TRBJ2-3; 7 bases match TRBD2. The CDR3 length is 14 residues. Germline V gives CDR1 MNHEY, CDR2 SMNVEV (reference sequence). The V segment lost 4 bases and the J segment 11 bases; nucleotides outside the gene matches: 12.